This TCR beta chain was identified during a study of blood T cell repertoires in COVID-19. Study-wide context: Donors in the United States, Italy and Spain gave samples during acute or convalescent COVID-19. T cells, B-cell-depleted T cells, or PBMCs supplied cDNA or gDNA.

The germline V and J ends were trimmed by 0 bases and 4 bases, with 7 bases remaining between them. The CDR3 spans 13 residues. Germline loops: CDR1 SGHRS, CDR2 YFSETQ. Original handling: Amplification from reference gene primers served as the basis for estimated nucleated cell counts. The method was immunoSEQ multiplex PCR; TCRdb's version includes in-frame clones alone and lacks a portion of them. That table is the source of V, J and clone size, and D and trimming were worked out from the DNA. This repertoire shows about 130,000 clones, around 85% found once; its top ten account for roughly 4%. J is TRBJ2-5 and V is TRBV5-1; a weak D match, TRBD1 (5 bases). Sequenced material: peripheral blood. The TCR comes from a human donor in a cohort sampled during active COVID-19. CDR3 DNA: TGCGCCAGCAGCTTGGAAGGGGCAGAGACCCAGTACTTC. Translated, it gives CASSLEGAETQYF.